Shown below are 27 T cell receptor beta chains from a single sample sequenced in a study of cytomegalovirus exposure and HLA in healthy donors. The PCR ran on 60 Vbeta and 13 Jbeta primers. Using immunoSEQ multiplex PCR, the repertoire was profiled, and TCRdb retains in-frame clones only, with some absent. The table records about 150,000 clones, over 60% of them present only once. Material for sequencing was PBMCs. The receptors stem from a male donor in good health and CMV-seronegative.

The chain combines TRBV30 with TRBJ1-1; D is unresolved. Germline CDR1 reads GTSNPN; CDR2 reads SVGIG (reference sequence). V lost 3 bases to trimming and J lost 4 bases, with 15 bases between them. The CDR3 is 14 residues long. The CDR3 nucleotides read TGTGCCTGGAGCCGAAGGGAGGTGGCCACTGAAGCTTTCTTT. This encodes CAWSRREVATEAFF.

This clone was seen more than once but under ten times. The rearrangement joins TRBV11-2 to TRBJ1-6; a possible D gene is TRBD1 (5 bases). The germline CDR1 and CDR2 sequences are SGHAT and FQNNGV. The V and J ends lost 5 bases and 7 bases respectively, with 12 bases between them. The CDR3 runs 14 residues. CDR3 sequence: CASSPSGGNSPLHF. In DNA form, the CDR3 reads TGTGCCAGCAGCCCCTCGGGGGGGAATTCACCCCTCCACTTT. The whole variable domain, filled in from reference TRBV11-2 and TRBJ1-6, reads EAGVAQSPRYKIIEKRQSVAFWCNPISGHATLYWYQQILGQGPKLLIQFQNNGVVDDSQLPKDRFSAERLKGVDSTLKIQPAKLEDSAVYLCASSPSGGNSPLHFGNGTRLTVT.

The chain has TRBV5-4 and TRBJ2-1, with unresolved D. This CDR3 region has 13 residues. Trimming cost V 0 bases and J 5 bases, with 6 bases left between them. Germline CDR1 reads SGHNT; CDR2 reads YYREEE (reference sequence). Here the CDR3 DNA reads TGTGCCAGCAGCTTGGCCGCGAACAATGAGCAGTTCTTC. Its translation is CASSLAANNEQFF.

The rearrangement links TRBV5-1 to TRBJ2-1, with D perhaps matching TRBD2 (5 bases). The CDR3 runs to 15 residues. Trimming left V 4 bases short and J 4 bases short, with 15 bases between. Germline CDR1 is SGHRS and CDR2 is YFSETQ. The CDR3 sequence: CASSLLDGRYNEQFF. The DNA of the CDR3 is TGCGCCAGCAGCCTACTAGACGGGCGTTACAATGAGCAGTTCTTC.

This CDR3 reads CASTPGNNYGYTF. CDR3 DNA: TGTGCCAGTACCCCGGGGAATAACTATGGCTACACCTTC. The chain recombines TRBV19 with TRBJ1-2; D unclear. CDR1 is LNHDA and CDR2 is SQIVND in the germline V gene (reference sequence). This CDR3 is built from 13 residues. V gave up 7 bases and J gave up 1 base, with 10 bases separating them.

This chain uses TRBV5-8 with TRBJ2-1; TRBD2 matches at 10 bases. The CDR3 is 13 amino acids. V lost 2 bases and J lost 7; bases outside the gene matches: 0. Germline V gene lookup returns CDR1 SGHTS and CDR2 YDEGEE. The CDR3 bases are TGTGCCAGCAGCTTTAGCGGGAGGAATGAGCAGTTCTTC. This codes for CASSFSGRNEQFF.

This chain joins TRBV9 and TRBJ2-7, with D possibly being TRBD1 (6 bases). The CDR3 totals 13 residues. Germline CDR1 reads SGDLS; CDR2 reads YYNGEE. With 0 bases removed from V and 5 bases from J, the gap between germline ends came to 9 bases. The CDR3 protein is CASSVEGVHEQYF. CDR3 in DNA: TGTGCCAGCAGCGTAGAGGGGGTCCACGAGCAGTACTTC.

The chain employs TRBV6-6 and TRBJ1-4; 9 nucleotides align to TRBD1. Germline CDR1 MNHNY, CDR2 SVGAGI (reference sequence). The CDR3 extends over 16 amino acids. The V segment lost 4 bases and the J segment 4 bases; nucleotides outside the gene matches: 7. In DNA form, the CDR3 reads TGTGCCAGCAGTTTCAAGGGACAGGGTGGTAATGAAAAACTGTTTTTT. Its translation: CASSFKGQGGNEKLFF.

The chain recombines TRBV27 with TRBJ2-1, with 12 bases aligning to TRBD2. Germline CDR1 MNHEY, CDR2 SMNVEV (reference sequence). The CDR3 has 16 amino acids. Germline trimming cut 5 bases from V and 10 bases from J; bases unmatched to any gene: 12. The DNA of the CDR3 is TGTGCCAGCAGTCCGATGCTAGCGGGGGGGCCAGAGGAGCAGTTCTTC. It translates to CASSPMLAGGPEEQFF.

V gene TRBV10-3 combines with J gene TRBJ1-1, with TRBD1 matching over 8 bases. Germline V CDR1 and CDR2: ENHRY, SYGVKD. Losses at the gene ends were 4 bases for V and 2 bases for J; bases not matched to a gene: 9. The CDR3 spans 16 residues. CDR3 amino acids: CAISGPGTGGNTEAFF. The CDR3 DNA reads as TGTGCCATCAGTGGCCCCGGGACAGGTGGAAACACTGAAGCTTTCTTT.

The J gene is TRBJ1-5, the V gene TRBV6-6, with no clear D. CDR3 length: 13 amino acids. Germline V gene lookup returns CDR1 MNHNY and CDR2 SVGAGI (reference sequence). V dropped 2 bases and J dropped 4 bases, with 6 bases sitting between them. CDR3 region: CASSYPLNQPQHF. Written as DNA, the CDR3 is TGTGCCAGCAGTTACCCCCTAAATCAGCCCCAGCATTTT.

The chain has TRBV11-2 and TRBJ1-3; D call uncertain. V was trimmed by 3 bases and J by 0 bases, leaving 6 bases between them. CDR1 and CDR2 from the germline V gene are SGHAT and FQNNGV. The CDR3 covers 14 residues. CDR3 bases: TGTGCCAGCAGCTTTAGAGACTCTGGAAACACCATATATTTT. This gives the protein CASSFRDSGNTIYF.

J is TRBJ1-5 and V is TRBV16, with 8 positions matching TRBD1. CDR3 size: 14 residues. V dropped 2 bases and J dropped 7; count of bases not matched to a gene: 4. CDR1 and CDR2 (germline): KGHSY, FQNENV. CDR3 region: CASSQAGGWQPQHF. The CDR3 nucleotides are TGTGCCAGCAGCCAAGCAGGGGGCTGGCAGCCCCAGCATTTT.

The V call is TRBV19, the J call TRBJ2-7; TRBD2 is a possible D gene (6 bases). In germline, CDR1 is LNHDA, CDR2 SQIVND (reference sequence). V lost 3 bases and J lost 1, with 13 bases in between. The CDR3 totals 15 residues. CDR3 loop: CASSISAGGSYEQYF. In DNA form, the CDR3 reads TGTGCCAGTAGTATCTCAGCGGGTGGGTCCTACGAGCAGTACTTC.

This CDR3 reads CASSLELAGGTKTQYF. In nucleotides, the CDR3 is TGTGCCAGCAGCTTGGAACTAGCGGGGGGGACGAAGACCCAGTACTTC. The chain joins TRBV5-6 to TRBJ2-5, with 13 bases identical to TRBD2. CDR1 SGHDT and CDR2 YYEEEE come from the germline V gene. Germline trimming cut 0 bases from V and 6 bases from J; bases unmatched to any gene: 5. The CDR3 has 16 residues.

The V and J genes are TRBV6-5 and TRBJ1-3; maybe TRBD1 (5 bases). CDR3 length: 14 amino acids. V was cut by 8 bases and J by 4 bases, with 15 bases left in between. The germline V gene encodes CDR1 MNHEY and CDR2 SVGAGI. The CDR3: CASAAGVGGNTIYF. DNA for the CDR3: TGTGCCAGCGCGGCGGGGGTAGGAGGAAACACCATATATTTT.

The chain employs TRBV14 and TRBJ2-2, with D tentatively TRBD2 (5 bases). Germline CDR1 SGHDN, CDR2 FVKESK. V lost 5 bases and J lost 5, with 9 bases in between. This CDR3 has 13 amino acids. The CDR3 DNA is TGTGCCAGCAGCATACTAGGTACCGGGGAGCTGTTTTTT. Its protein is CASSILGTGELFF.

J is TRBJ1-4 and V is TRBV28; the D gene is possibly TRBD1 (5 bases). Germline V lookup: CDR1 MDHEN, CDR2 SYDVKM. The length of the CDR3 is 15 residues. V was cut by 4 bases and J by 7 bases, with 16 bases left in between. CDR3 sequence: CASSSRRGGGEKLFF. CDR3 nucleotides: TGTGCCAGCAGTTCCAGAAGGGGAGGAGGTGAAAAACTGTTTTTT.

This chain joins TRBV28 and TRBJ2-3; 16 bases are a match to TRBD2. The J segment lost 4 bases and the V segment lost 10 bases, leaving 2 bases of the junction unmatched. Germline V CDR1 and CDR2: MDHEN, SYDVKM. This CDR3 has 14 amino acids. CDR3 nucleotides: TGTGCCATCGGGACTAGCGGGAGGGCAGATACGCAGTATTTT. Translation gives CAIGTSGRADTQYF. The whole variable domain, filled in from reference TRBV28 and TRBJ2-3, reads DVKVTQSSRYLVKRTGEKVFLECVQDMDHENMFWYRQDPGLGLRLIYFSYDVKMKEKGDIPEGYSVSREKKERFSLILESASTNQTSMYLCAIGTSGRADTQYFGPGTRLTVL.

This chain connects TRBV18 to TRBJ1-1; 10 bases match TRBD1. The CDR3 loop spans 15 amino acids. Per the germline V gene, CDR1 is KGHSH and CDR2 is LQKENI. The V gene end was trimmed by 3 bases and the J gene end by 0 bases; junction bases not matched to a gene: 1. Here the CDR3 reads CASSPGQGLNTEAFF. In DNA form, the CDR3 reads TGTGCCAGCTCACCGGGACAGGGGTTGAACACTGAAGCTTTCTTT.

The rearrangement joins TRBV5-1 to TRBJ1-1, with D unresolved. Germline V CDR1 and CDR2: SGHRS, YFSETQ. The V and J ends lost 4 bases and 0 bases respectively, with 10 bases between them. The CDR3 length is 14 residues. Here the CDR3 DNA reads TGCGCCAGCAGCCTCGGGGTCCTGAACACTGAAGCTTTCTTT. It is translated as CASSLGVLNTEAFF.

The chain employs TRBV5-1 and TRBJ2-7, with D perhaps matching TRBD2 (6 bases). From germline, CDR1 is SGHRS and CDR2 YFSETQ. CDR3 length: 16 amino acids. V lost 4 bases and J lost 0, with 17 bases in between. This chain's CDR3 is CASSPRDLGSSYEQYF. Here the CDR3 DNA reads TGCGCCAGCAGCCCGCGGGACCTCGGGAGCTCCTACGAGCAGTACTTC. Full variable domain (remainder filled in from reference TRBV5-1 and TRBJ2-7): KAGVTQTPRYLIKTRGQQVTLSCSPISGHRSVSWYQQTPGQGLQFLFEYFSETQRNKGNFPGRFSGRQFSNSRSEMNVSTLELGDSALYLCASSPRDLGSSYEQYFGPGTRLTVT.

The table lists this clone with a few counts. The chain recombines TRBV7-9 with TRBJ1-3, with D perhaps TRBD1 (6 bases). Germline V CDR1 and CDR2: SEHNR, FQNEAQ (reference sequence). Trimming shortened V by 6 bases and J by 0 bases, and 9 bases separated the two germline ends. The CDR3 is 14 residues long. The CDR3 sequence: CASRPQGSGNTIYF. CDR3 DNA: TGTGCCAGCAGGCCACAGGGCTCTGGAAACACCATATATTTT.

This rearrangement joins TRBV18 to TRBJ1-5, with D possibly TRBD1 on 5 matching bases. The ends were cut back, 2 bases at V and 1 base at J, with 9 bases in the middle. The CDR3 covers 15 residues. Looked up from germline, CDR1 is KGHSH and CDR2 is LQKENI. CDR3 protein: CASSPGGASNQPQHF. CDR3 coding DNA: TGTGCCAGCTCACCAGGCGGGGCCAGCAATCAGCCCCAGCATTTT.

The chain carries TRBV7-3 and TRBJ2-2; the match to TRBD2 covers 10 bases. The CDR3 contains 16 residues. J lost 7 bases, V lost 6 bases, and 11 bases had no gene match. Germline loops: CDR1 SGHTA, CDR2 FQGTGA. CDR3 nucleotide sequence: TGTGCCAGCAGTCCCTTTAGGCTAGCGGGGGTCGGGGAGCTGTTTTTT. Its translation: CASSPFRLAGVGELFF. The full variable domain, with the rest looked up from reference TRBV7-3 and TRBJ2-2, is GAGVSQTPSNKVTEKGKYVELRCDPISGHTALYWYRQSLGQGPEFLIYFQGTGAADDSGLPNDRFFAVRPEGSVSTLKIQRTERGDSAVYLCASSPFRLAGVGELFFGEGSRLTVL.

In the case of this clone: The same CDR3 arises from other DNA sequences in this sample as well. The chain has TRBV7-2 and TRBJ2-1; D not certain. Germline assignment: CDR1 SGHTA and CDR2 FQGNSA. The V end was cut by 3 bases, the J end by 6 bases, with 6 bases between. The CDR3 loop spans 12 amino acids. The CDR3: CASSFDTNEQFF. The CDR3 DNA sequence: TGTGCCAGCAGCTTCGACACCAATGAGCAGTTCTTC.

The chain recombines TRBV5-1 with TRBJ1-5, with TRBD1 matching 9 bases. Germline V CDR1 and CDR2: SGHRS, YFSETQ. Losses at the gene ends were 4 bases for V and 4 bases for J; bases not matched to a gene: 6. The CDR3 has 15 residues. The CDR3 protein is CASSLGTGLNQPQHF. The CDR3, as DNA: TGCGCCAGCAGCCTCGGGACAGGGCTAAATCAGCCCCAGCATTTT. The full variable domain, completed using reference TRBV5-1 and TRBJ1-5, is KAGVTQTPRYLIKTRGQQVTLSCSPISGHRSVSWYQQTPGQGLQFLFEYFSETQRNKGNFPGRFSGRQFSNSRSEMNVSTLELGDSALYLCASSLGTGLNQPQHFGDGTRLSIL.